One sample yielded the 25 T cell receptor beta chains listed below, sequenced in a study of T-cell reconstitution after alpha-beta-depleted transplantation in children. Researchers prepared the TCRbeta library using unique molecular identifiers, the study reports. TCRdb independently ran MiXCR on the PCR reads; one entry per CDR3 protein. The sample lists about 980,000 distinct CDR3 sequences, about 31% occurring once. Sequencing used PBMCs, mostly from graft donor cells, obtained 360 days after TCRalphabeta/CD19-depleted stem cell transplant. The receptors were gathered from a boy under two years old who had a stem cell transplant for SCID, so the T cells may come from the graft donor.

CDR3: CSARLGRTTGNNEQFF. The CDR3 DNA is TGCAGTGCTAGACTAGGGAGGACCACGGGCAACAATGAGCAGTTCTTC. This chain joins TRBV20-1 and TRBJ2-1; possible D gene TRBD2, 6 bases. CDR1 and CDR2 (germline): DFQATT, SNEGSKA (reference sequence). The length of the CDR3 is 16 residues. V lost 2 bases, J lost 5 bases, and 19 bases lay in between.

This clonotype was observed many times. The rearrangement uses TRBV29-1 and TRBJ2-1; D not certain. Germline V gene lookup returns CDR1 SQVTM and CDR2 ANQGSEA. The V end was cut by 4 bases, the J end by 0 bases, with 13 bases between. There are 15 residues in the CDR3. In nucleotides, the CDR3 is TGCAGCGTTGTCCTTTGGCAGGCCTCCTACAATGAGCAGTTCTTC. Its protein is CSVVLWQASYNEQFF.

This clonotype was counted many times. CDR3 sequence: CASSPGRVDTGELFF. The CDR3 bases are TGTGCCAGCAGTCCTGGAAGGGTGGACACCGGGGAGCTGTTTTTT. The V gene is TRBV3-1, the J gene TRBJ2-2; D gene unclear. The CDR3 is 15 amino acids. CDR1 and CDR2 (germline): LGHDT, YNNKEL (reference sequence). Trimming pared 6 bases from V and 3 bases from J, leaving 14 bases between.

This CDR3 is CASSELTSSGEQFF. Here the CDR3 DNA reads TGTGCCAGCAGTGAGTTGACTAGTTCCGGGGAGCAGTTCTTC. The chain couples TRBV2 to TRBJ2-1; TRBD2 might be the D (6 bases). The CDR3 extends over 14 amino acids. The V gene's germline CDR1 is SNHLY and CDR2 FYNNEI. V lost 3 bases, J lost 10 bases, and 16 bases lay in between.

The V call is TRBV12-3 or TRBV12-4, the J call TRBJ2-6; no reliable D call. Trimming took 6 bases from V and 1 from J, leaving 10 bases between them. The CDR3 covers 15 residues. DNA for the CDR3: TGTGCCAGCAGCCTCGAGGTGTCTGGGGCCAACGTCCTGACTTTC. It is translated as CASSLEVSGANVLTF.

The CDR3 DNA follows: TGTGCCAGCAGCCAAGCCGGGACACCCCTCCACTTT. It specifies CASSQAGTPLHF. The chain combines TRBV7-6 with TRBJ1-6; no clear D gene. The V and J ends lost 5 bases and 11 bases respectively, with 10 bases between them. The CDR3 totals 12 residues. CDR1 and CDR2 (germline): SGHVS, FNYEAQ.

The genes are TRBV7-2 and TRBJ2-7; D unclear. Trimming stripped 3 bases from V and 5 bases from J, with 14 bases between. The CDR3 loop spans 14 amino acids. CDR1 is SGHTA, CDR2 FQGNSA, per germline. CDR3 loop: CASSFASPRNEQYF. CDR3 in DNA: TGTGCCAGCAGCTTTGCCAGCCCTAGAAACGAGCAGTACTTC.

The gene calls are TRBV5-1 and TRBJ1-1; possible D gene TRBD1, 5 bases. With 7 bases removed from V and 2 bases from J, the gap between germline ends came to 15 bases. The CDR3 sequence is 14 residues long. The germline V gene has CDR1 SGHRS and CDR2 YFSETQ. This chain's CDR3 is CASRRQISNTEAFF. CDR3 DNA sequence: TGCGCCAGCCGTAGACAGATCTCCAACACTGAAGCTTTCTTT.

This clonotype has a count of ten or more. Mismatch with germline at one junction end may stem from a read error. This sequence joins TRBV9 and TRBJ2-2; no clear D. Looked up from germline, CDR1 is SGDLS and CDR2 is YYNGEE. This CDR3 contains 11 residues. The CDR3 sequence is CASSVSGELFF. For the CDR3, the DNA is TGCGCCAGCAGTGTGTCCGGGGAGCTGTTTTTT.

This clonotype was found many times. V and J are TRBV20-1 and TRBJ2-1; a weak D match, TRBD2 (5 bases). Germline assignment: CDR1 DFQATT and CDR2 SNEGSKA (reference sequence). There are 14 residues in the CDR3. V lost 1 base to trimming and J lost 7 bases, with 14 bases between them. The chain's CDR3 is CSARGSVTGNEQFF. The CDR3 DNA reads as TGCAGTGCTAGAGGATCCGTGACGGGGAATGAGCAGTTCTTC.

The chain has TRBV2 and TRBJ2-7, with a possible D match to TRBD2 (6 bases). Germline assignment: CDR1 SNHLY and CDR2 FYNNEI. V gave up 6 bases and J gave up 0 bases, with 24 bases separating them. The length of the CDR3 is 18 residues. In DNA form, the CDR3 reads TGTGCCAGCAGGAGAAATAACCTAGCGATTAAAAACTCCTACGAGCAGTACTTC. This translates into CASRRNNLAIKNSYEQYF. Supplemented by reference TRBV2 and TRBJ2-7, the full variable domain reads EPEVTQTPSHQVTQMGQEVILRCVPISNHLYFYWYRQILGQKVEFLVSFYNNEISEKSEIFDDQFSVERPDGSNFTLKIRSTKLEDSAMYFCASRRNNLAIKNSYEQYFGPGTRLTVT.

This clonotype was observed a few times. The chain employs TRBV7-2 and TRBJ2-1; the D gene is possibly TRBD2 (5 bases). CDR1 and CDR2 from the germline V gene are SGHTA and FQGNSA. The germline V and J ends were trimmed by 11 bases and 5 bases, with 16 bases remaining between them. This CDR3 contains 13 residues. The CDR3 sequence: CASGKSRDNEQFF. The CDR3 bases are TGTGCCTCGGGGAAGTCCAGAGACAATGAGCAGTTCTTC. Full variable domain (outside the CDR3, taken from reference TRBV7-2 and TRBJ2-1): GAGVSQSPSNKVTEKGKDVELRCDPISGHTALYWYRQSLGQGLEFLIYFQGNSAPDKSGLPSDRFSAERTGGSVSTLTIQRTQQEDSAVYLCASGKSRDNEQFFGPGTRLTVL.

This rearrangement joins TRBV20-1 to TRBJ1-3; no reliable D call. The CDR3 is 13 amino acids. The germline V gene encodes CDR1 DFQATT and CDR2 SNEGSKA (reference sequence). The CDR3 nucleotides read TGCGCCGGTCCCGTGAGCTCTGGAAACACCATATATTTT. Amino acids: CAGPVSSGNTIYF.

In this sample, this clonotype turned up a few times. This sequence joins TRBV12-3 or TRBV12-4 and TRBJ2-1, with a weak D call TRBD2 (5 bases). This CDR3 has 15 amino acids. The V end lost 6 bases, the J end lost 3 bases, and 15 bases lay between the germline ends. CDR3 amino acids: CASSKAADFYNEQFF. The DNA of the CDR3 is TGTGCCAGCAGCAAAGCGGCGGACTTCTACAATGAGCAGTTCTTC.

As DNA, the CDR3 is TGTGCCAGCAGCACAGGGCCGAACACTGAAGCTTTCTTT. Encoded protein: CASSTGPNTEAFF. The rearrangement joins TRBV12-3 or TRBV12-4 to TRBJ1-1; possibly TRBD1 for D (6 bases). V was cut by 6 bases and J by 1 base, with 9 bases left in between. The CDR3 contains 13 residues.

This chain links TRBV7-9 with TRBJ1-2; no firm D call. The V gene's germline CDR1 is SEHNR and CDR2 FQNEAQ (reference sequence). The V and J ends lost 5 bases and 0 bases respectively, with 16 bases between them. This CDR3 contains 16 residues. The CDR3 bases are TGTGCCAGCAGCATAACCGGGAGGGCAACTAACTATGGCTACACCTTC. Translation gives CASSITGRATNYGYTF.

CDR3 residues: CSVAGHSYEQYF. As DNA, the CDR3 is TGCAGCGTTGCGGGCCACTCCTACGAGCAGTACTTC. The rearrangement uses TRBV29-1 and TRBJ2-7; D unclear. The CDR3 has 12 residues. The germline V and J ends were trimmed by 4 bases and 0 bases, with 7 bases remaining between them. Germline CDR1 reads SQVTM; CDR2 reads ANQGSEA.

J is TRBJ2-7 and V is TRBV28; D is possibly TRBD1 (6 bases). Trimming left V 7 bases short and J 2 bases short, with 15 bases between. The CDR3 is made up of 14 amino acids. Germline V CDR1 and CDR2: MDHEN, SYDVKM. As DNA, the CDR3 is TGTGCCAGCACCCGGACAGCAGGTCCCTACGAGCAGTACTTC. Amino acids: CASTRTAGPYEQYF.

This clonotype was counted only a few times. The chain carries TRBV5-1 and TRBJ2-3, with 7 nucleotides matching TRBD2. Per the germline V gene, CDR1 is SGHRS and CDR2 is YFSETQ. The CDR3 length is 16 residues. V shed 5 bases, J shed 4 bases, and the junction held 13 bases outside the gene matches. The CDR3 sequence: CASSWLTGGLADTQYF. CDR3 sequence (DNA): TGCGCCAGCAGTTGGCTCACGGGGGGTCTCGCAGATACGCAGTATTTT.

This clonotype was detected a few times. This chain uses TRBV5-6 with TRBJ1-2; no clear D. The CDR3 has 15 residues. From germline, CDR1 is SGHDT and CDR2 YYEEEE. The ends were cut back, 0 bases at V and 4 bases at J, with 13 bases in the middle. The CDR3 protein is CASSLGLGPSYGYTF. CDR3 in DNA: TGTGCCAGCAGCTTGGGGTTAGGTCCGTCCTATGGCTACACCTTC.

The gene calls are TRBV5-1 and TRBJ2-1; 7 bases agree with TRBD2. V was clipped by 7 bases and J by 7 bases; unmatched bases: 14. There are 15 residues in the CDR3. Germline CDR1 SGHRS, CDR2 YFSETQ. In nucleotides, the CDR3 is TGCGCCAGCCGGGGGGACCGAAGTCCTAATAATGAGCAGTTCTTC. It encodes CASRGDRSPNNEQFF.

V and J are TRBV18 and TRBJ2-1; 8 bases align to TRBD1. V gave up 5 bases and J gave up 9 bases; unmatched junction bases: 6. Germline values: CDR1 KGHSH, CDR2 LQKENI. The CDR3 covers 13 residues. CDR3 nucleotides: TGTGCCAGCTCAGGACAGGGCTTTGTTGAGCAGTTCTTC. As protein: CASSGQGFVEQFF.

This chain links TRBV20-1 with TRBJ2-7; 7 nucleotides line up with TRBD2. Germline V lookup: CDR1 DFQATT, CDR2 SNEGSKA (reference sequence). The length of the CDR3 is 14 residues. J lost 7 bases, V lost 2 bases, and 11 bases had no gene match. The CDR3 coding sequence is TGCAGTGCTAGACCGCGGGGGACGCCGAGGGAGCAGTACTTC. Protein: CSARPRGTPREQYF.

This clonotype was observed a few times. The chain is built from TRBV27 and TRBJ2-7; 8 positions match TRBD1. V lost 5 bases, J lost 1 base, and 4 bases stayed unmatched. The germline V gene encodes CDR1 MNHEY and CDR2 SMNVEV (reference sequence). The CDR3 runs 14 residues. CDR3 residues: CASSQDRVSYEQYF. The CDR3 DNA is TGTGCCAGCAGTCAGGACAGGGTGTCCTACGAGCAGTACTTC.

The V call is TRBV2, the J call TRBJ2-7; the D gene is possibly TRBD1 (6 bases). The V gene's germline CDR1 is SNHLY and CDR2 FYNNEI. V lost 9 bases, J lost 3 bases, and 21 bases lay in between. There are 15 residues in the CDR3. In nucleotides, the CDR3 is TGTGCCAGAGGTACTGAACCGGGACAAAGCTACGAGCAGTACTTC. Its protein product is CARGTEPGQSYEQYF. The full variable domain, completed using reference TRBV2 and TRBJ2-7, is EPEVTQTPSHQVTQMGQEVILRCVPISNHLYFYWYRQILGQKVEFLVSFYNNEISEKSEIFDDQFSVERPDGSNFTLKIRSTKLEDSAMYFCARGTEPGQSYEQYFGPGTRLTVT.